Listed here is a single T cell receptor beta chain. Using its own MiXCR run on the RACE reads, TCRdb lists one record per CDR3 protein. The sample shows 100,000 or so distinct CDR3 sequences, approximately 10% of them seen only once. These data are taken from a study of human T cells and chemical hapten exposure. Across the study: Weekly diphenylcyclopropenone doses were given to patients' scalps across the approximately 26-week study.

The ends were cut back, 8 bases at V and 5 bases at J, with 12 bases in the middle. There are 13 residues in the CDR3. Germline lookup yields CDR1 LGHNA and CDR2 YSLEER. Described time point: patch test 1, 2 weeks after DPC sensitization. Treatment indicated: therapeutic diphenylcyclopropenone sensitization with weekly scalp DPC. This material consisted of whole blood, taken in connection with sensitization to the hapten diphenylcyclopropenone (DPC). This TCR was recovered from a woman between 35 and 50 years old with alopecia areata. Some clones in this sample may be carry-over from other donors' samples. J is TRBJ1-4 and V is TRBV4-3; D is perhaps TRBD1 (5 bases). The CDR3 DNA is TGCGCCAGCGGGTGGGGGGGGAATGAAAAACTGTTTTTT. Translating it yields CASGWGGNEKLFF.